These 7 T cell receptor beta chains came from one sample sequenced in a study of somatic mutations in cytotoxic T cells in rheumatoid arthritis. Using immunoSEQ multiplex PCR, the repertoire was profiled, and TCRdb retains in-frame clones only, with some absent. Among fewer than 14,000 clones, about 80% were seen once, and the ten largest hold around a third. Sequenced material: CD8+ T cells sorted from blood. The receptors come from an adult with rheumatoid arthritis.

This clone was picked up a small number of times. This chain joins TRBV2 and TRBJ1-2, with D perhaps TRBD1 (6 bases). This CDR3 is 14 amino acids long. Germline V gives CDR1 SNHLY, CDR2 FYNNEI. The ends were cut back, 7 bases at V and 5 bases at J, with 17 bases in the middle. The CDR3 region has the DNA TGTGCCAGCAACTTGGACGGGGACATTTATGGCTACACCTTC. This gives the protein CASNLDGDIYGYTF.

The V gene is TRBV7-2, the J gene TRBJ1-1, with no clear D. The CDR3 totals 15 residues. Germline CDR1 and CDR2: SGHTA and FQGNSA. V dropped 3 bases and J dropped 11 bases, with 22 bases sitting between them. The CDR3 is CASSFGWAPRMGAFF. The CDR3 DNA is TGTGCCAGCAGCTTCGGTTGGGCGCCTAGGATGGGGGCTTTCTTT.

The V and J genes are TRBV27 and TRBJ1-2, with D possibly matching TRBD1 (5 bases). V gave up 2 bases and J gave up 4 bases, with 8 bases separating them. CDR3 size: 13 residues. Germline CDR1 MNHEY, CDR2 SMNVEV (reference sequence). In DNA form, the CDR3 reads TGTGCCAGCAGTTTAGGGGCGGGCTATGGCTACACCTTC. Encoded protein: CASSLGAGYGYTF.

V gene TRBV11-2 combines with J gene TRBJ2-7, with no clear D. V lost 3 bases to trimming and J lost 3 bases, with 9 bases between them. Germline values: CDR1 SGHAT, CDR2 FQNNGV. This CDR3 is built from 13 residues. CDR3 bases: TGTGCCAGCAGCTTCTATTTCAGCTACGAGCAGTACTTC. Its translation: CASSFYFSYEQYF.

The rearrangement uses TRBV9 and TRBJ2-2; D gene uncertain. In germline, CDR1 is SGDLS, CDR2 YYNGEE. V lost 0 bases and J 6 bases, leaving 9 bases between the germline ends. The CDR3 length is 14 residues. CDR3 protein: CASSVAELAGELFF. The CDR3 DNA sequence: TGTGCCAGCAGCGTAGCTGAGCTAGCCGGGGAGCTGTTTTTT.

The chain employs TRBV9 and TRBJ2-1; possibly TRBD1 for D (6 bases). V lost 0 bases and J lost 4, with 11 bases in between. The CDR3 is made up of 15 amino acids. Germline V gene lookup returns CDR1 SGDLS and CDR2 YYNGEE. CDR3 loop: CASSVGLGAYNEQFF. As DNA, the CDR3 is TGTGCCAGCAGCGTAGGCCTGGGGGCTTACAATGAGCAGTTCTTC.

This clone was detected only a few times. The chain uses TRBV27 and TRBJ1-5; D gene unclear. Germline values: CDR1 MNHEY, CDR2 SMNVEV (reference sequence). V was shortened by 4 bases and J by 2 bases, with 15 bases between the two germline ends. This CDR3 region has 16 residues. CDR3 sequence (DNA): TGTGCCAGCAGTTCAACGACACCGTTGGGCAATCAGCCCCAGCATTTT. Protein product: CASSSTTPLGNQPQHF.